A single sample is the source of the 18 T cell receptor beta chains below, sequenced in a study of blood T cell repertoires in COVID-19. Sequencing used immunoSEQ multiplex PCR; TCRdb keeps in-frame clones, though not all of them. In the table there are about 380,000 clones, around 85% of which are singletons. Material for sequencing was peripheral blood. The receptors shown here come from a woman aged 18 to 35 with acute or convalescent COVID-19.

For the CDR3, the DNA is TGTGCCAGCACTCGGGGGACAGGACCTTGGAATGAGCAGTTCTTC. It specifies CASTRGTGPWNEQFF. The chain links TRBV28 to TRBJ2-1, with TRBD1 matching 8 bases. Trimming removed 7 bases from V and 7 bases from J; junction bases left unmatched: 12. The CDR3 spans 15 residues. Germline lookup yields CDR1 MDHEN and CDR2 SYDVKM. Based on the CDR3 plus reference TRBV28 and TRBJ2-1, the full variable domain is DVKVTQSSRYLVKRTGEKVFLECVQDMDHENMFWYRQDPGLGLRLIYFSYDVKMKEKGDIPEGYSVSREKKERFSLILESASTNQTSMYLCASTRGTGPWNEQFFGPGTRLTVL.

The V call is TRBV19, the J call TRBJ1-1; D remains unclear. Germline V gene data show CDR1 as LNHDA and CDR2 as SQIVND (reference sequence). CDR3 length equals 13 residues. The V gene lost 9 bases and the J gene lost 1 base, with 12 bases spanning the gap. As DNA, the CDR3 is TGTGCCAGCAAGGAGAGGGCGAACACTGAAGCTTTCTTT. It specifies CASKERANTEAFF. Full variable domain (rest looked up from reference TRBV19 and TRBJ1-1): DGGITQSPKYLFRKEGQNVTLSCEQNLNHDAMYWYRQDPGQGLRLIYYSQIVNDFQKGDIAEGYSVSREKKESFPLTVTSAQKNPTAFYLCASKERANTEAFFGQGTRLTVV.

This clone was seen a single time. The gene calls are TRBV14 and TRBJ2-5; D perhaps matches TRBD1 (5 bases). The germline V and J ends were trimmed by 1 base and 5 bases, with 11 bases remaining between them. The CDR3 has 14 residues. Germline CDR1 is SGHDN and CDR2 is FVKESK. In DNA, the CDR3 is TGTGCCAGCAGCCAAGGAATGGGGCTGGAGACCCAGTACTTC. It yields the protein CASSQGMGLETQYF. Full variable domain (remainder filled in from reference TRBV14 and TRBJ2-5): EAGVTQFPSHSVIEKGQTVTLRCDPISGHDNLYWYRRVMGKEIKFLLHFVKESKQDESGMPNNRFLAERTGGTYSTLKVQPAELEDSGVYFCASSQGMGLETQYFGPGTRLLVL.

This clone has a single count. The chain carries TRBV9 and TRBJ1-5; TRBD1 might be the D (6 bases). CDR1 and CDR2 (germline): SGDLS, YYNGEE. The CDR3 runs to 15 residues. The V gene lost 2 bases and the J gene lost 4 bases, with 13 bases spanning the gap. CDR3 in amino acids: CASSVIRTDNQPQHF. The CDR3 DNA reads TGTGCCAGCAGCGTCATCAGGACAGATAATCAGCCCCAGCATTTT.

The chain has TRBV7-2 and TRBJ2-1; TRBD1 agrees at 10 bases. With V trimmed by 3 bases and J by 7 bases, 6 bases remained unmatched. There are 15 residues in the CDR3. The germline V gene has CDR1 SGHTA and CDR2 FQGNSA. The CDR3 sequence is CASSFRQGARNEQFF. DNA of the CDR3: TGTGCCAGCAGCTTCCGACAGGGGGCGCGAAATGAGCAGTTCTTC.

In nucleotides, the CDR3 is TGTGCCAGCAGCCTACTGACAGGGAGTGGCATTGGGTCCGGCAATGAGCAGTTCTTC. It translates to CASSLLTGSGIGSGNEQFF. The chain has TRBV7-7 and TRBJ2-1; 7 bases match TRBD1. Trimming at V came to 5 bases and at J to 6 bases, leaving 22 bases not matched to a gene. The CDR3 covers 19 residues. Germline V lookup: CDR1 SSHAT, CDR2 FNYEAQ (reference sequence).

The chain joins TRBV19 to TRBJ2-7, with 9 bases that match TRBD1. Germline loops: CDR1 LNHDA, CDR2 SQIVND (reference sequence). The CDR3 loop spans 18 amino acids. The V gene end was trimmed by 1 base and the J gene end by 4 bases; junction bases not matched to a gene: 14. The CDR3: CASSIAWGTGKSGYEQYF. The CDR3 DNA sequence: TGTGCCAGTAGTATAGCCTGGGGGACAGGGAAATCCGGATACGAGCAGTACTTC.

The rearrangement links TRBV3-1 (or the pseudogene TRBV3-2) to TRBJ1-2; 11 nucleotides agree with TRBD1. Germline V gene lookup returns CDR1 LGHDT and CDR2 YNNKEL (reference sequence). V gave up 4 bases and J gave up 6 bases; unmatched junction bases: 7. CDR3 size: 15 residues. The CDR3 loop is CASSLLGTGGDGYTF. The CDR3 DNA reads as TGTGCCAGCAGCCTCCTCGGGACAGGGGGTGATGGCTACACCTTC.

The chain has TRBV10-1 and TRBJ2-5; maybe TRBD2 (5 bases). CDR1 is WNHNN, CDR2 SYGVQD, per germline (reference sequence). The V and J ends lost 3 bases and 6 bases respectively, with 11 bases between them. The CDR3 loop spans 13 amino acids. The CDR3 sequence is CASSEINGKTQYF. CDR3 bases: TGCGCCAGCAGTGAAATAAACGGGAAGACCCAGTACTTC.

This sequence joins TRBV6-5 and TRBJ1-1; unclear D gene. The CDR3 spans 15 residues. Trimming removed 2 bases from V and 4 bases from J, with 14 bases in between. The V gene's germline CDR1 is MNHEY and CDR2 SVGAGI. Written as DNA, the CDR3 is TGTGCCAGCAGTTACCTCCGGGAAGTGGGCACTGAAGCTTTCTTT. Amino acids: CASSYLREVGTEAFF.

The rearrangement uses TRBV5-1 and TRBJ1-1, with D possibly being TRBD1 (5 bases). Germline values: CDR1 SGHRS, CDR2 YFSETQ. V lost 4 bases, J lost 3 bases, and 10 bases lay in between. The CDR3 sequence is 13 residues long. The CDR3, as DNA: TGCGCCAGCAGCCTCGACAGTTACACTGAAGCTTTCTTT. Its translation is CASSLDSYTEAFF.

The CDR3 bases are TGTGCCAGCAGCTTAGAGGTACAGTACAATGAGCAGTTCTTC. Translating gives CASSLEVQYNEQFF. The rearrangement joins TRBV7-6 to TRBJ2-1, with unresolved D. The CDR3 length is 14 residues. V was clipped by 1 base and J by 4 bases, with 8 bases between them. Germline-derived CDR1 and CDR2 are SGHVS and FNYEAQ.

The CDR3 bases are TGTGCCAGCAGTTTTGACAGGAGGAAAGGCTACACCTTC. Encoded protein: CASSFDRRKGYTF. The chain carries TRBV28 and TRBJ1-2, with a tentative D call TRBD1 (6 bases). This CDR3 has 13 amino acids. Germline CDR1 and CDR2: MDHEN and SYDVKM. V was trimmed by 3 bases and J by 8 bases, leaving 13 bases between them.

V gene TRBV6-5 combines with J gene TRBJ2-1, with D perhaps TRBD1 (6 bases). Germline V gene sequence: CDR1 MNHEY, CDR2 SVGAGI. Between the trimmed V and J ends, which lost 4 bases and 0 bases, there was a span of 13 bases. The length of the CDR3 is 16 residues. The CDR3 DNA reads as TGTGCCAGCAGTTTGGACAGCCGACGCTCCTACAATGAGCAGTTCTTC. Its protein is CASSLDSRRSYNEQFF.

The chain uses TRBV9 and TRBJ2-1; 11 nucleotides line up with TRBD2. There are 18 residues in the CDR3. V was clipped by 3 bases and J by 5 bases; unmatched bases: 13. Germline V gene lookup returns CDR1 SGDLS and CDR2 YYNGEE. The CDR3 DNA is TGTGCCAGCAGCGCACCTAGCGGGGGGACCCTAATAAACAATGAGCAGTTCTTC. Translating gives CASSAPSGGTLINNEQFF.

The J gene is TRBJ1-4, the V gene TRBV28; D possibly corresponds to TRBD1 (6 bases). CDR1 MDHEN and CDR2 SYDVKM come from the germline V gene. Deletions cut 10 bases from V and 8 bases from J, with 11 bases between. The CDR3 covers 11 residues. The CDR3 loop reads CATGGHEKLFF. The CDR3 DNA reads as TGTGCCACTGGGGGACACGAAAAACTGTTTTTT.

This chain uses TRBV28 with TRBJ2-7; maybe TRBD1 (6 bases). This CDR3 is built from 17 residues. The germline gives CDR1 MDHEN, CDR2 SYDVKM. Trimming removed 6 bases from V and 2 bases from J, with 23 bases in between. The CDR3 nucleotides are TGTGCCAGCAGATCACACGAACAGGGTCGGTCTACCTACGAGCAGTACTTC. It codes for CASRSHEQGRSTYEQYF.

This clone was seen a handful of times. The chain couples TRBV27 to TRBJ2-7; D not resolved. Germline assignment: CDR1 MNHEY and CDR2 SMNVEV (reference sequence). This CDR3 spans 14 amino acids. V shed 0 bases and J shed 6 bases, with 12 bases lying between them. CDR3 nucleotides: TGTGCCAGCAGTTTATCCGACGCGAGGTCCGAGCAGTACTTC. It is translated as CASSLSDARSEQYF.